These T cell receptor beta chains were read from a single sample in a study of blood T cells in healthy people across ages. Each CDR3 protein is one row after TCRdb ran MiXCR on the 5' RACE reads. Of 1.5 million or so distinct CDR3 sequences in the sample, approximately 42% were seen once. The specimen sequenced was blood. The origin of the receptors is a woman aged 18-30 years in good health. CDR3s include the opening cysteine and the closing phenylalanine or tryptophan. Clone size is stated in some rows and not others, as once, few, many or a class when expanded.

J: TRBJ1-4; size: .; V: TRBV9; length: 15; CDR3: CASSVGGDSREKLFF
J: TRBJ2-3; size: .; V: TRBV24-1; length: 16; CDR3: CATSAGRGASTDTQYF
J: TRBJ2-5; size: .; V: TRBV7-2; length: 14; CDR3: CASSSYREQETQYF
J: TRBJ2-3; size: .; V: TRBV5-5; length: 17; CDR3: CASSLASGDRAQDTQYF
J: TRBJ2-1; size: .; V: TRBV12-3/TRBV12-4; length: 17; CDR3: CASSSTSSAGGHNEQFF
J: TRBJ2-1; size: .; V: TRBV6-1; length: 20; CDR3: CASSGPAGGALRGSYNEQFF
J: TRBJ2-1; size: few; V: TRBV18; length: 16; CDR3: CASSPSGGAGYNEQFF
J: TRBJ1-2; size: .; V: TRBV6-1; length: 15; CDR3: CASSADGGGVYGYTF
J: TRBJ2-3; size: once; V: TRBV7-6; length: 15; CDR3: CASSQSTSGTDTQYF
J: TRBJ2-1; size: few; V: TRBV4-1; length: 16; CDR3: CASSPSERGIYNEQFF
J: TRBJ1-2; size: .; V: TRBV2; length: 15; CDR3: CASSDFETANYGYTF
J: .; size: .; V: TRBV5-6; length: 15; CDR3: CASSLLVRGLYEQYF
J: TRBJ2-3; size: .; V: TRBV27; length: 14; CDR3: CASALGAQRDTQYF
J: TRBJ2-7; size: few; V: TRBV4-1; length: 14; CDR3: CASSSRRERYEQYF
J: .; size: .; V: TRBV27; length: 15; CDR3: CASTGITSGYNEQYF
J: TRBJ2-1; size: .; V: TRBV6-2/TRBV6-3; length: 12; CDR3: CASSNPGREQFF
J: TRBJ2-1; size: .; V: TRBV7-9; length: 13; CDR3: CASSATGDYEQFF
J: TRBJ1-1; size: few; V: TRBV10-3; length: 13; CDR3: CAIKGAQDTEAFF
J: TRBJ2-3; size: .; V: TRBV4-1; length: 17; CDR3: CASSQDGTSGITDTQYF
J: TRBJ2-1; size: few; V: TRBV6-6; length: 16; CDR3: CASSYSSPGGHNEQFF
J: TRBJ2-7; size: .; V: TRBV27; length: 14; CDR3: CASSSPPGVYEQYF
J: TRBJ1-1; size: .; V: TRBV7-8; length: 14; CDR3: CASSPGPRSGEAFF
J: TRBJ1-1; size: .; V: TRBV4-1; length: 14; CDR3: CASSDLAENTEAFF
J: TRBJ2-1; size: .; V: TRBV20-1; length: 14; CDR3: CSAAGLAGINEQFF
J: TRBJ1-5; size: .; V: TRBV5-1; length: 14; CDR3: CASSYGTGDQPQHF
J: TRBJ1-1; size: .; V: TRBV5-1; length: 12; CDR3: CASKDVNTEAFF
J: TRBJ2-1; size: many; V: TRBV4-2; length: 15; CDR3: CASSQDGGQGNEQFF
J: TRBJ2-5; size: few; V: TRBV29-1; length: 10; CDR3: CSGGKETQYF
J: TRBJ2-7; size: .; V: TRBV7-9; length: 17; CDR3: CASSLHGQGALSDEQYF
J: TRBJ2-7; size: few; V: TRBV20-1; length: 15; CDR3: CSAPPEGLSSYEQYF
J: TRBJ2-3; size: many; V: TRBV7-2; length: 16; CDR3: CASSLVSGRSTDTQYF
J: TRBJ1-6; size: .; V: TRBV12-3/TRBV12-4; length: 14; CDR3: CASSLLRGGSPLHF
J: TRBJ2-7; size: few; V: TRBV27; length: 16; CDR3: CASSSRGLAGAYEQYF
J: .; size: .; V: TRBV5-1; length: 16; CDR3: CASSPEGGRSYNEQYF
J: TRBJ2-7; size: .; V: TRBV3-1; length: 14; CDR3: CASSQLAPLYEQYF
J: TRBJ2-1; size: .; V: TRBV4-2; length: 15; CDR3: CASSQEAGPHNEQFF
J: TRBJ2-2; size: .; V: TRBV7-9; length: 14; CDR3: CASSDTVGTGELFF
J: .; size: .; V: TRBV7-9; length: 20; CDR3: CASSLESGIPSVGPPYEQYF
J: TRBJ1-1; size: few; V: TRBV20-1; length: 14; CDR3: CSARKGHMNTEAFF
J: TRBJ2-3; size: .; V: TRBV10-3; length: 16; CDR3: CAITAGLAGGTDTQYF
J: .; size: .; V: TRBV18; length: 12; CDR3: CASARRESEQYF
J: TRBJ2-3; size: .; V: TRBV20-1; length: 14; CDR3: CSARGSTSSDTQYF
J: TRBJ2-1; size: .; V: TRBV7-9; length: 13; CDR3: CASSLELGETQFF
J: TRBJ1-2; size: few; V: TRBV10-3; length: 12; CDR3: CAISADRDGYTF
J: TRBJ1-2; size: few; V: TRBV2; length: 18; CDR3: CASSDNFLVGYEGYGYTF
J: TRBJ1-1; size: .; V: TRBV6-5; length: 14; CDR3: CASRKFSWGTEAFF
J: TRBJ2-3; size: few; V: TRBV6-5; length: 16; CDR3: CASSYRPGQRVDTQYF
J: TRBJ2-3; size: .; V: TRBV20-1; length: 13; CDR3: CSVEKRSTDTQYF
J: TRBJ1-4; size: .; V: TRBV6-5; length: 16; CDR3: CASSYGAGGGGEKLFF
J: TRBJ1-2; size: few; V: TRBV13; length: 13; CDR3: CASNRDSGLGYTF
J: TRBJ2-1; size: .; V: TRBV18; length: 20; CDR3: CASSGPSELAGGNSYNEQFF
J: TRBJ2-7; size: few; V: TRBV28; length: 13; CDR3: CATLQGLPYEQYF
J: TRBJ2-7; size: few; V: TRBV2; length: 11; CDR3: CASSTMYEQYF